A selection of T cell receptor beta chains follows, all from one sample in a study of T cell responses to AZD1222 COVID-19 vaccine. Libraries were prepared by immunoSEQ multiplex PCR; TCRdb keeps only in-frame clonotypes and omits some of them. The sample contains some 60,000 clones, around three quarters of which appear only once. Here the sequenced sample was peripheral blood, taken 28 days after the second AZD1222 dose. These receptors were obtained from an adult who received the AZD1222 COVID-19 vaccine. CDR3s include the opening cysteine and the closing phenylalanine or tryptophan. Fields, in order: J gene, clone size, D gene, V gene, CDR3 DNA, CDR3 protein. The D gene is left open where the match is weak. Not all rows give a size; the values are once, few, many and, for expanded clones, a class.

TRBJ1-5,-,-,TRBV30,TGTGCCTGGCAGAGGGATAGCAATCAGCCCCAGCATTTT,CAWQRDSNQPQHF
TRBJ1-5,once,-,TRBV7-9,TGTGCCAGCAGCTTAGGTGGGGAGAATCAGCCCCAGCATTTT,CASSLGGENQPQHF
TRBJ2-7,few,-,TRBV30,TGTGCCTGGAGTGTACGCCAGGATTCGGGACAGTACTTC,CAWSVRQDSGQYF
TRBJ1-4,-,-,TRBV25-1,TGTGCCAGCAGTGCACAGGGATTTGAAAAACTGTTTTTT,CASSAQGFEKLFF
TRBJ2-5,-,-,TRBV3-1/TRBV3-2,TGTGCCAGCAGCCAATGGCGGGATGGGACCCAGTACTTC,CASSQWRDGTQYF
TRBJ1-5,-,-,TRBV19,TGTGCCAGTAGTATTATGAGTGCAGGGGATCAGCCCCAGCATTTT,CASSIMSAGDQPQHF
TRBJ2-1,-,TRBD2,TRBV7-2,TGTGCCAGCAGCATCTTAGCGGGGGGGCAATCCGAGCAGTTCTTC,CASSILAGGQSEQFF
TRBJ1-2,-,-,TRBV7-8,TGTGCCAGCAGCTTAGCAATGGAGGGCTATGGCTACACCTTC,CASSLAMEGYGYTF
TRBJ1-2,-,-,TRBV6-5,TGTGCCAGCAGTTACACGAGAATCTATGGCTACACCTTC,CASSYTRIYGYTF
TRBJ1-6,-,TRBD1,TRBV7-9,TGTGCCAGCAGCCTCACAGGGGCTGGGAATTCACCCCTCCACTTT,CASSLTGAGNSPLHF
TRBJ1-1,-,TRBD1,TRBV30,TGTGCCTGGAGTGGTTTAACAGGGGGCATTAATGAAGCTTTCTTT,CAWSGLTGGINEAFF
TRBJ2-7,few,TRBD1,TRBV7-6,TGTGCCAGCAGCTTAGTAGGGGGCTGGTCCTACGAGCAGTACTTC,CASSLVGGWSYEQYF
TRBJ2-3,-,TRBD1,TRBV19,TGTGCCAGTAGTGTCACAGGGGGTAGCACAGATACGCAGTATTTT,CASSVTGGSTDTQYF
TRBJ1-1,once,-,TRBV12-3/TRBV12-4,TGTGCCAGCACCCGATCCGCTGAAGCTTTCTTT,CASTRSAEAFF
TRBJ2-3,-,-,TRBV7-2,TGTGCCAGCAGCTTATTAGCGCCGGATACGCAGTATTTT,CASSLLAPDTQYF
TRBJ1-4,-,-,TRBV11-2,TGTGCCAGCAGCCGCCGACAGGCGTCTAATGAAAAACTGTTTTTT,CASSRRQASNEKLFF
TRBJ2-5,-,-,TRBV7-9,TGTGCCAGCAGCTTTCCCCAGGGGGGACAAGAGACCCAGTACTTC,CASSFPQGGQETQYF
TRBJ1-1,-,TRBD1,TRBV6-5,TGTGCCAGCAGTACCCCGGGACAGGGGGCTGAAGCTTTCTTT,CASSTPGQGAEAFF
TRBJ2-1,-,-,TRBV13,TGTGCCAGCAGCTTAGTCCCGGGTGAGCAGTTCTTC,CASSLVPGEQFF
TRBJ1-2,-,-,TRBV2,TGTGCCAGCAGCAACTATGGCTACACCTTC,CASSNYGYTF
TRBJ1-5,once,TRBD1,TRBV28,TGTGCCAGCAGGGACCCGGGACAGTACAATCAGCCCCAGCATTTT,CASRDPGQYNQPQHF
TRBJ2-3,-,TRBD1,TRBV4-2,TGTGCCAGCAGCCTCTGGACAGGGGAGATCACAGATACGCAGTATTTT,CASSLWTGEITDTQYF
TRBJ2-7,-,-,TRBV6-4,TGTGCCAGCATTGGCAGCCACTACGAGCAGTACTTC,CASIGSHYEQYF
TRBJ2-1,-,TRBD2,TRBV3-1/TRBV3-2,TGTGCCAGCAGCCGGGGGGGAATCAATGAGCAGTTCTTC,CASSRGGINEQFF
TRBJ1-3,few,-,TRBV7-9,TGTGCCAGCAGCTTTAAGGGGGACACCATATATTTT,CASSFKGDTIYF
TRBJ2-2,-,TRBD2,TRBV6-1,TGTGCCAGCAGTGAAGGGACTAGCGAACACACCGGGGAGCTGTTTTTT,CASSEGTSEHTGELFF
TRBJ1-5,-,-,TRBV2,TGTGCCAGCAGTATAACAGGAATGGGTCAGCCCCAGCATTTT,CASSITGMGQPQHF
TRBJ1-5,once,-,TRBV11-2,TGTGCCAGCAGCTCCCAGATAAATCAGCCCCAGCATTTT,CASSSQINQPQHF
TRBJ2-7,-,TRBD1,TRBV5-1,TGCGCCAGCAGCTCGGGACAGGGCCTCTCCTACGAGCAGTACTTC,CASSSGQGLSYEQYF
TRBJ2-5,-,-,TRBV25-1,TGTGCCAGCCTTGCACCCTCAGTGGTACAGTACTTC,CASLAPSVVQYF
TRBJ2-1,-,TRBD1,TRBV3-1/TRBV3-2,TGTGCCAGCAGCCAAAGATCGGCGCAGGGGGCCAACAATGAGCAGTTCTTC,CASSQRSAQGANNEQFF
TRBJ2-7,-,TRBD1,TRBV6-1,TGTGCCAGCAGTGAGACAGGGAAAAGCGAGCAGTACTTC,CASSETGKSEQYF
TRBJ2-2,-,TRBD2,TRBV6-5,TGTGCCAGCAAGTTGGGGGGGTCCGGGGAGCTGTTTTTT,CASKLGGSGELFF
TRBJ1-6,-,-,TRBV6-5,TGTGCCAGCACCCCCGAGGGACTTCCTAATTCACCCCTCCACTTT,CASTPEGLPNSPLHF
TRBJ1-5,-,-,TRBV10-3,TGTGCCATCAGTTCGGACAGCTCCTATCAGCCCCAGCATTTT,CAISSDSSYQPQHF
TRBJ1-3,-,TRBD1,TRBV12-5,TGTGCTAGTGGTTTGCGAGGGGACAGTTCTGGAAACACCATATATTTT,CASGLRGDSSGNTIYF
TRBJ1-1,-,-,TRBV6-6,TGTGCCAGCAGCGGGACGTCAGTTAACACTGAAGCTTTCTTT,CASSGTSVNTEAFF
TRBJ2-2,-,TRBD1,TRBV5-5,TGTGCCAGCAGCCATCCGACAGGGCCTTCGAACACCGGGGAGCTGTTTTTT,CASSHPTGPSNTGELFF
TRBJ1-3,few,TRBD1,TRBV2,TGTGCCAGCAGTGAATTAGGGACAGGGACTGGAAACACCATATATTTT,CASSELGTGTGNTIYF
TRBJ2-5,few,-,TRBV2,TGTGCCAGCTCCCCGTGGCCTATTGGAAAAGAGACCCAGTACTTC,CASSPWPIGKETQYF
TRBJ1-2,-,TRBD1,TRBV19,TGTGCCACTACGACGGGACAGGGAGGGGATGGCTACACCTTC,CATTTGQGGDGYTF
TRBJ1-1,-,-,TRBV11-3,TGTGCCAGCAGCTTAGTTCACGGCACTGAAGCTTTCTTT,CASSLVHGTEAFF
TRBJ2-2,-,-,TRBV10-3,TGTGCCATCAGTGAAGTTGACTCTACCTACACCGGGGAGCTGTTTTTT,CAISEVDSTYTGELFF
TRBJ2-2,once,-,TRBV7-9,TGTGCCAGCAGCTTAAGGCGGGGCGGGAACACCGGGGAGCTGTTTTTT,CASSLRRGGNTGELFF
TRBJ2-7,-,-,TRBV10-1,TGCGCCAGCAGTGAGTCGAGAAACCCCTACGAGCAGTACTTC,CASSESRNPYEQYF